This T cell receptor beta chain was captured in a study of tacrolimus-resistant gene-edited T cells for transplant recipients (TCRdb year 2020). Study-level background: Clonality and clone numbers were compared by TCRbeta sequencing between expanded FKBP12 knockout and unedited CMV-specific T cell products. As a safety check, repertoire sequencing was used to rule out clonal outgrowth driven by transformation after gene editing. Sequencing covered a couple of donors, and each donor provided one unedited and one FKBP12 knockout CMV-specific T cell product. Broader findings and caveats from the paper: Comparable clonality, top-10 clone read coverage, and total clone numbers were found for knockout and unedited products. The repertoire comparisons (Figure 5) were based on n = 2. Repertoires from different donors showed no Morisita similarity, whereas knockout and unedited products from the same donor showed high similarity. It was concluded by the authors that the TCRbeta repertoire was not drastically skewed by gene editing and that excessive clonal expansion was not caused by gene editing.

Read against the paper, the sample's treatment or condition label means: CRISPR-Cas9 RNP knockout of FKBP12 using synthetic sgRNA#2. Before enrichment with an IFNgamma secretion assay kit, PBMCs were stimulated for 6 to 7 hours with overlapping CMV pp65 and IE-1 peptide pools. On day 7, FKBP12 knockout was carried out by electroporation of Cas9 ribonucleoprotein with an Amaxa 4D-Nucleofector. Recombinant human IL-7 and IL-15 were used to expand the enriched CMV-specific T cells in culture. The T cell products were kept in culture for about 20 days and then cryopreserved. After activation, CMV-specific T cells were enriched from PBMCs based on IFNgamma secretion. Ribonucleoprotein complexes contained recombinant Streptococcus pyogenes Cas9 protein precomplexed with FKBP12-specific sgRNA. Synthetic sgRNA#2 was chosen for later experiments because it was the most effective guide and the GMP-preferred guide.

Concerning this clone: Nothing much larger sits one base from this clone, and base qualities are not available.

The germline V gene gives CDR1 as SGDLS and CDR2 as YYNGEE. From cysteine to phenylalanine, the CDR3 is 16 amino acids long. Only the CDR3 DNA is retained, 48 bases long and in frame from the first base. The germline V end is reduced by 0 bases and the J end by 3 bases; junction bases left unmatched: 5. TCRbeta sequencing used genomic DNA through the immunoSEQ service. The original pipeline was this. Repertoires were analyzed with immunoSEQ ANALYZER 3.0, and Morisita similarity, clonality, top-10 clone coverage and total clone counts were computed. Clonality was put on a scale on which 1 meant a monoclonal product and lower values meant a more diverse product. The immuneACCESS repertoire file appears here via TCRdb, limited to in-frame rearrangements. These files lack a portion of the clones; in checked studies, under half of the deficit traces to unresolved V genes, and the cause of the others is not known. The V and J calls and clone size were taken over from that table, and D and trimming were inferred from the DNA. The sample table holds approximately 900 clones, of which 37% were seen once. Together, the top ten hold more than 75% of the sample.

This sequence was found in a human donor in good health, a blood donor. The sample here was a CMV-specific product grown in culture, taken from cells with FKBP12 knockout. The meaning of the sample's cell subset or site label: expanded CMV-specific T cell product isolated by IFNgamma secretion after CMV peptide stimulation. The V and J genes are TRBV9 and TRBJ2-3; TRBD2 fits 9 bases in the junction. The DNA sequence is given as TGTGCCAGCAGCGTAGGCGGGGGGGCCGCTACAGATACGCAGTATTTT. The resulting protein is CASSVGGGAATDTQYF.